This T cell receptor (beta chain) was identified during a study of blood T cell repertoires in COVID-19. In the authors' workflow: The assay estimated nucleated cells by amplifying reference gene primers. This table comes from immunoSEQ multiplex PCR, and its TCRdb copy is limited to in-frame clones, with some not included. From that table come the V and J calls and clone size; the DNA was used to work out D and trimming. The table includes around 100,000 clones, around 87% detected once. Germline CDR1 and CDR2: MNHEY and SMNVEV (reference sequence). This CDR3 has 14 residues. Losses at the gene ends were 4 bases for V and 7 bases for J; bases not matched to a gene: 5.

This receptor was taken from a woman of 80 years or more with acute or convalescent COVID-19. The chain combines TRBV27 with TRBJ2-1, with 9 bases lining up with TRBD2. Source material: peripheral blood. The CDR3 reads CASSSPSGTNEQFF. DNA for the CDR3: TGTGCCAGCAGTTCTCCTAGCGGGACGAATGAGCAGTTCTTC.